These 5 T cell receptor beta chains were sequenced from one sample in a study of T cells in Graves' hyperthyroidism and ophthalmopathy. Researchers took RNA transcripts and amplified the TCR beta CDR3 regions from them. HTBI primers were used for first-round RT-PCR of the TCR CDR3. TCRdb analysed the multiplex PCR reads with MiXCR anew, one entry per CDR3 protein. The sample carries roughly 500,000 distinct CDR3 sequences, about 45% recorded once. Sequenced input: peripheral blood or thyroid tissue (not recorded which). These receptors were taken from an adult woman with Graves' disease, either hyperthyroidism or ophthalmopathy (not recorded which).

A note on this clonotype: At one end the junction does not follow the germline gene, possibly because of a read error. DNA of the CDR3: TGTGCCAGCAGCGTAGGCAGCGGCGCAGATACGCAGTATTTT. Amino acid sequence: CASSVGSGADTQYF. This chain joins TRBV13 and TRBJ2-3, with a possible D match to TRBD2 (5 bases). CDR3 size: 14 residues. CDR1 and CDR2 (germline): PRHDT, FYEKMQ (reference sequence).

The CDR3 nucleotides are TGTGCCAGCAGCTTATTCGTCGGGCAGGGCCGCCGCGAGCAGTTCTTC. This encodes CASSLFVGQGRREQFF. J is TRBJ2-1 and V is TRBV7-6; the D gene is possibly TRBD1 (5 bases). CDR3 length equals 16 residues. Germline V gives CDR1 SGHVS, CDR2 FNYEAQ. V lost 2 bases to trimming and J lost 10 bases, with 21 bases between them.

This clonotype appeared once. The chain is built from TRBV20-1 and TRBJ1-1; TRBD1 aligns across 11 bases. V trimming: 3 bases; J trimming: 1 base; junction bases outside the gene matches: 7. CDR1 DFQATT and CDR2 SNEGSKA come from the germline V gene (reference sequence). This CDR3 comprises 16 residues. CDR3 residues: CSARRTGGRSNTEAFF. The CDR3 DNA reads TGCAGTGCTAGGCGGACAGGGGGCAGGTCGAACACTGAAGCTTTCTTT.

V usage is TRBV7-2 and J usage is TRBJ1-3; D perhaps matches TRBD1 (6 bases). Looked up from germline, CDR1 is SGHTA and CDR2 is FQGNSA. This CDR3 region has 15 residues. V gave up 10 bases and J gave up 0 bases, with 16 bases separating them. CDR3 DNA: TGTGCCACCTCTAGGACAGCGTCCTCTGGAAACACCATATATTTT. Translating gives CATSRTASSGNTIYF.

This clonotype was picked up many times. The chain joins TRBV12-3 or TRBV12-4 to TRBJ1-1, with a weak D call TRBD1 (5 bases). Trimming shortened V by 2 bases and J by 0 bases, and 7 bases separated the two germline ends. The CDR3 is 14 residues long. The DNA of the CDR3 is TGTGCCAGCAGTTTATCAGGGATGAACACTGAAGCTTTCTTT. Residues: CASSLSGMNTEAFF.